These T cell receptor beta chains were read from a single sample in a study of T-cell reconstitution after alpha-beta-depleted transplantation in children. Via MiXCR, TCRdb re-called the PCR reads, giving one row per CDR3 protein. The data show fewer than 550,000 distinct CDR3 sequences, 11% seen once. Here the sequenced sample was PBMCs from the stem cell graft donor, taken from the stem cell graft. The source of these receptors is a human donor who donated a stem cell graft to a child with acute myeloid leukemia. The CDR3 runs from the conserved cysteine through the conserved F or W. D genes are given only for firm matches. Where a row states a size, it is once, few, many or the class of an expanded clone; other rows omit it.

length	D	size	V	J	DNA	CDR3
15	TRBD1	NA	TRBV19	TRBJ2-1	TGTGCCAGTAAAGGGGGCGGCCTGCGCGCTAATGAGCAGTTCTTC	CASKGGGLRANEQFF
13	TRBD2	many	TRBV5-1	TRBJ2-3	TGCGCCAGCAGCTTGGAGGATCTAGCGGCGCAGTATTTT	CASSLEDLAAQYF
18	TRBD2	NA	TRBV27	TRBJ2-1	TGTGCCAGCAGTTTAATTTCTAGCGGGGCCAGCTCCTACAATGAGCAGCTCTTC	CASSLISSGASSYNEQLF
17	NA	few	TRBV19	TRBJ2-2	TGTGCCAGTAGTTATTCGGGCCCGGGGACCAACACCGGGGAGCTGTTTTTT	CASSYSGPGTNTGELFF
17	TRBD1	many	TRBV20-1	TRBJ2-3	TGCAGTGCTAGACCAGATAACGGACAGGGGATGGCAGATACGCAGTATTTT	CSARPDNGQGMADTQYF
14	TRBD1	few	TRBV4-2	TRBJ2-7	TGTGCCAGCAGCCAGGGGGACAGGAACTACGAGCAGTACTTC	CASSQGDRNYEQYF
16	NA	NA	TRBV7-2	TRBJ2-1	TGTGCCAGCAGCTTTGGCGCGGGATGGGGTTCCAATGAGCAGTTCTTC	CASSFGAGWGSNEQFF
14	NA	NA	TRBV7-9	TRBJ1-2	TGTGCCAGCAGCTTTAATATGGCAAACTATGGCTACACCTTC	CASSFNMANYGYTF
14	TRBD1	NA	TRBV4-3	TRBJ2-7	TGCGCCAGCAGCCAAGGGACAGGCCGCTACGAGCAGTACTTC	CASSQGTGRYEQYF
15	NA	few	TRBV24-1	TRBJ2-2	TGTGCCACCAGTCCGCACGGAGGTGGTGCCGGGGAGCTGTTTTTT	CATSPHGGGAGELFF
16	TRBD2	NA	TRBV6-5	TRBJ2-3	TGTGCCAGCAGTTACGGCGGACTAGCTAGGGCAGATACGCAGTATTTT	CASSYGGLARADTQYF
14	NA	NA	TRBV24-1	TRBJ1-2	TGTGCCACCACCTTTGGTTCGAGAGAGCGGGGCTACACCTTC	CATTFGSRERGYTF
15	TRBD2	few	TRBV5-1	TRBJ2-5	TGCGCCAGCGGGTTAAGCGGGGGGGCACAGGAGACCCAGTACTTC	CASGLSGGAQETQYF
14	NA	NA	TRBV7-6	TRBJ1-1	TGTGCCAGCAGCTTAGGATCGGTGAACACTGAAGCTTTCTTT	CASSLGSVNTEAFF
16	NA	NA	TRBV29-1	TRBJ2-3	TGCAGCGTTGCTGGGGGGAGGTTGCCCTGGGCAGATACGCAGTATTTT	CSVAGGRLPWADTQYF
17	TRBD1	NA	TRBV24-1	TRBJ1-5	TGTGCCACCAGTGATCATACGGACAGGGGAGGCAATCAGCCCCAGCATTTT	CATSDHTDRGGNQPQHF
15	TRBD2	NA	TRBV30	TRBJ2-1	TGTGCCTGGAGTGCCGGACTAGCGGGGCCCAATGAGCAGTTCTTC	CAWSAGLAGPNEQFF
17	TRBD2	few	TRBV10-2	TRBJ2-5	TGCGCCAGCAGGGACAGAGGGCCCCTAGCGGGAGTCAAGACCCAGTACTTC	CASRDRGPLAGVKTQYF
11	NA	few	TRBV7-2	TRBJ2-7	TGTGCCAGCAGTTGGAAGAACGAGCAGTACTTC	CASSWKNEQYF
14	TRBD1	few	TRBV20-1	TRBJ1-2	TGCAGTGCTGGACCCGGGACAGGACGCTATGGCTACACCTTC	CSAGPGTGRYGYTF
16	TRBD1	few	TRBV9	TRBJ1-6	TGTGCCAGCAGCGCGGGACAGGGGGGATATAATTCACCCCTCCACTTT	CASSAGQGGYNSPLHF
17	NA	NA	TRBV11-2	TRBJ2-1	TGTGCCAGCAGCTTAGCTAAGGGACTTCCCGCCTACAATGAGCAGTTCTTC	CASSLAKGLPAYNEQFF
16	NA	many	TRBV20-1	TRBJ2-2	TGCAGTGCTAGAGATAGTAACAGGGAAAGCACCGGGGAGCTGTTTTTT	CSARDSNRESTGELFF
14	TRBD2	NA	TRBV6-1	TRBJ2-3	TGTGCCAGCAGTAAAGCGGGAGAGGCAGATACGCAGTATTTT	CASSKAGEADTQYF
13	NA	NA	TRBV5-5	TRBJ2-2	TGTGCCAGCAGCCGGGACCACGGCGGGGAGCTGTTTTTT	CASSRDHGGELFF
15	NA	once	TRBV5-4	TRBJ2-2	TGTGCCAGCACCCTGGGATTAGCAGGCACCGGGGAGCTGTTTTTT	CASTLGLAGTGELFF
15	NA	NA	TRBV20-1	TRBJ2-1	TGCAGTGCTCCCGGGTCCTGGGGATCCTACAATGAGCAGTTCTTC	CSAPGSWGSYNEQFF